This TCR beta chain comes out of a study of blood T cell repertoires in COVID-19 (TCRdb year 2020). For the wider study: Samples from collaborators originated in the United States, Italy and Spain and spanned both the acute and convalescent phases of COVID-19. Where available, HLA class I and class II types were taken from metadata supplied by the sample provider and were not determined by assay-based typing. The prospective study material was composed of cDNA or gDNA derived from T cells, B-cell-depleted T cells, or PBMCs. The repertoires were released in a freely available public database intended as a resource for research on the immune response to SARS-CoV-2. The dataset comprised deeply sampled blood TCRbeta repertoires from subjects exposed to, actively infected with, or recovered from COVID-19. Nearly every sample came with metadata listing a de-identified subject ID, COVID-19 status, age in years and sex. The samples were drawn from two sources: the first 160 participants of the ongoing ImmuneRACE study, and some 1,300 subjects contributed by 6 global collaborators.

Measured from the cysteine to the phenylalanine, the CDR3 is 16 residues long. The DNA shown is the 48-base CDR3, in frame from base 1. Looking up the germline V gene yields CDR1 SNHLY and CDR2 FYNNEI. V loses 8 bases of germline sequence and J loses 6 bases, and the interval between the two ends is 20 bases. Study-level results and caveats: The quantity of clinical and demographic metadata differed by source and by participant and was supplied without curation.

The immunoSEQ Assay, a bias-controlled multiplex PCR, was used to amplify TCRbeta CDR3 regions from genomic DNA. The source study handled its data this way. The number of nucleated cells in each sample was estimated from the amplification of reference gene primers within the assay. Sequence reads were collapsed and filtered to measure the absolute abundance of every unique TCRbeta CDR3 rearrangement. Productive Simpson clonality was computed per sample as the square root of Simpson's diversity index over productive rearrangements. Drawn from immuneACCESS, this table holds only the in-frame rearrangements with V and J called that TCRdb kept. Clones are partly lost; checked studies trace under half to an unresolved V gene and leave the rest unexplained. From that table come the V and J calls and clone size; the DNA was used to work out D and trimming. The sample yields roughly 290,000 clones; 70% to 90% were counted once. The ten largest account for around 2.2% of the sample.

This clone was seen a handful of times. Its antigen is unknown. Base qualities are not recorded, but no much larger clone differs from it by a single base. Enrolling through a virtual design, the prospective study's participants ranged in age from roughly 18 to 95 years and lived across roughly 24 United States geographic areas. In the prospective study, participants were assigned to cohorts based on the clinical history participants reported in a screening survey and a study questionnaire. Recovered participants in ImmuneRACE Cohort 3 were defined by two consecutive negative NP/OP PCR tests, clearance by a healthcare professional, or resolution of symptoms. In the prospective study, mobile phlebotomists collected whole blood, serum and a nasopharyngeal or oropharyngeal swab from each participant. Additional blood draws and questionnaires over an approximately two-month period could optionally be provided by prospective study participants. Before DNA extraction, prospective study blood samples were shipped either frozen or at room temperature.

The clonotype originates from a man aged 25-45 years who had recovered from COVID-19. The V and J segments used are TRBV2 and TRBJ1-6; a tentative D call is TRBD1 (6 bases match). Sequencing input: PBMCs or T cells enriched from blood (not recorded which). The CDR3 reads as follows: CASPGYRESPNSPLHF. The DNA sequence reads TGTGCCAGCCCGGGGTACAGGGAATCCCCTAATTCACCCCTCCACTTT.